The rows below give T cell receptor beta chains drawn from one sample of a study of T cell changes during pregnancy in multiple sclerosis. Method: immunoSEQ multiplex PCR; TCRdb's copy keeps in-frame clones and lacks some. The table has around 30,000 clones, about 87% seen once. This material consisted of CD8+ T cells from peripheral blood mononuclear cells, taken in the third trimester of pregnancy. The receptors here all came from a female donor with multiple sclerosis, enrolled in a pregnancy study. CDR3s include the opening cysteine and the closing phenylalanine or tryptophan. The D gene is left open where the match is weak. Size is omitted from some rows. Given values are once, few, many or a class for expanded clones.

DNA: TGTGCCTGGAGTGTACGGGGGACAGGGAACTACGAGCAGTACTTC
CDR3: CAWSVRGTGNYEQYF
size: .
J: TRBJ2-7
D: TRBD1
V: TRBV30

DNA: TGTGCCATCGAGCAGGGTCAGGGGACTGAAGCTTTCTTT
CDR3: CAIEQGQGTEAFF
size: medium-sized
J: TRBJ1-1
D: .
V: TRBV27

DNA: TGTGCCAGCAGCGGAACACCCGCGGGACAGGGCGTTGGTTCACCCCTCCACTTT
CDR3: CASSGTPAGQGVGSPLHF
size: .
J: TRBJ1-6
D: TRBD1
V: TRBV5-6

DNA: TGTGCCAGCAGCTTAGGGCTAGCGGGGACCACAGATACGCAGTATTTT
CDR3: CASSLGLAGTTDTQYF
size: .
J: TRBJ2-3
D: TRBD2
V: TRBV11-3

DNA: TGTGCCAGCAGCTTGGGGACACACGGACAGGCGACCCAGTACTTC
CDR3: CASSLGTHGQATQYF
size: .
J: TRBJ2-5
D: TRBD1
V: TRBV5-6

DNA: TGTGCCAGCAGCAAACGGCGAGGAGTATCGAGCAATCAGCCCCAGCATTTT
CDR3: CASSKRRGVSSNQPQHF
size: .
J: TRBJ1-5
D: .
V: TRBV21-1

DNA: TGTGCCAGCAGCGTAGCTGGGGGACAGTCTAGCACAGATACGCAGTATTTT
CDR3: CASSVAGGQSSTDTQYF
size: .
J: TRBJ2-3
D: TRBD1
V: TRBV9

DNA: TGTGCCACCAGCAGCAGCCCGACAGGGGGAGGCTATGGCTACACCTTC
CDR3: CATSSSPTGGGYGYTF
size: .
J: TRBJ1-2
D: TRBD1
V: TRBV15

DNA: TGTGCCAGCAGCCTCGGGGGGGGAGGGACTGAAGCTTTCTTT
CDR3: CASSLGGGGTEAFF
size: .
J: TRBJ1-1
D: .
V: TRBV14

DNA: TGTGCCATCCGCAAACTAGCGGGGGGGTGGAATGAGCAGTTCTTC
CDR3: CAIRKLAGGWNEQFF
size: .
J: TRBJ2-1
D: TRBD2
V: TRBV10-3

DNA: TGCAGCGTCCCTAAAGGGGGCAGATCCTACGAGCAGTACTTC
CDR3: CSVPKGGRSYEQYF
size: .
J: TRBJ2-7
D: TRBD1
V: TRBV29-1

DNA: TGTGCCAGCAGCTTGGGGCGGGGTACGGGAAACACCATATATTTT
CDR3: CASSLGRGTGNTIYF
size: .
J: TRBJ1-3
D: .
V: TRBV5-6

DNA: TGTGCCAGCAGCACAGGGACTAGCGGGGGGGCAGAGACCCAGTACTTC
CDR3: CASSTGTSGGAETQYF
size: once
J: TRBJ2-5
D: TRBD2
V: TRBV9

DNA: TGTGCCACCAATAACTTCGATTACACAGATACGCAGTATTTT
CDR3: CATNNFDYTDTQYF
size: .
J: TRBJ2-3
D: .
V: TRBV15

DNA: TGTGCCAGTAGACCGGGACAGGGGATCACAGATACGCAGTATTTT
CDR3: CASRPGQGITDTQYF
size: .
J: TRBJ2-3
D: TRBD1
V: TRBV19

DNA: TGTGCCAGCTCACCACCAATAGGGGACGAGCAGTACTTC
CDR3: CASSPPIGDEQYF
size: .
J: TRBJ2-7
D: .
V: TRBV18

DNA: TGCGCCAGCAGCCCGGACATCACCGGGGAGCTGTTTTTT
CDR3: CASSPDITGELFF
size: .
J: TRBJ2-2
D: .
V: TRBV4-3

DNA: TGTGCCAGCAGCTCGGACAGTGTTGGGCAGTTCTTC
CDR3: CASSSDSVGQFF
size: .
J: TRBJ2-1
D: .
V: TRBV7-9

DNA: TGTGCCAGCAGTTTATACGGACTAGCGGGGACACAAGAGACCCAGTACTTC
CDR3: CASSLYGLAGTQETQYF
size: .
J: TRBJ2-5
D: TRBD2
V: TRBV27

DNA: TGCAGCGTTGATATCGGCTACGAGCAGTACTTC
CDR3: CSVDIGYEQYF
size: .
J: TRBJ2-7
D: .
V: TRBV29-1